The 5 T cell receptor beta chains listed next were all sequenced from one sample in a study of post-analysis software for immune sequencing data. Notes on the study in general: In patients, about 5 TRBV segments were more frequent than in controls, with TRBV5-6, TRBV5-1 and TRBV20-1 among them.

Antigens for these TCRs are unknown. The authors incorporated unique molecular identifiers into the TCR beta cDNA libraries. TCRdb reanalysed the PCR reads using MiXCR and keeps one entry per CDR3 protein. The sample lists 700,000 to 900,000 distinct CDR3 sequences; roughly 50% were seen once. Sequenced: blood. The source is a girl under 18 with multiple sclerosis.

V gene TRBV7-9 combines with J gene TRBJ2-1, with D possibly being TRBD2 (6 bases). This CDR3 contains 14 residues. Trimming removed 3 bases from V and 7 bases from J, with 13 bases in between. Germline V gene lookup returns CDR1 SEHNR and CDR2 FQNEAQ (reference sequence). Written as DNA, the CDR3 is TGTGCCAGCAGCTTTCGGCACCGGGGGAATGAGCAGTTCTTC. The encoded protein is CASSFRHRGNEQFF.

In this sample, this clonotype turned up a few times. The J gene is TRBJ2-2, the V gene TRBV20-1; D remains ambiguous. Trimming cost V 6 bases and J 1 base, with 15 bases left between them. CDR3 size: 15 residues. The V gene's germline CDR1 is DFQATT and CDR2 SNEGSKA (reference sequence). In DNA form, the CDR3 reads TGCAGTGCCAGCAGTTTTGAGGAGAACACCGGGGAGCTGTTTTTT. It translates to CSASSFEENTGELFF.

This clonotype appeared a few times. The chain uses TRBV4-3 and TRBJ2-1; 7 bases match TRBD2. Germline trimming cut 1 base from V and 12 bases from J; bases unmatched to any gene: 9. Germline CDR1 and CDR2: LGHNA and YSLEER. The CDR3 consists of 14 residues. CDR3 sequence: CASSQALTSRMQFF. The DNA for the CDR3 is TGCGCCAGCAGCCAAGCGTTGACTAGCCGAATGCAGTTCTTC.

J is TRBJ2-7 and V is TRBV7-2; 7 nucleotides line up with TRBD1. CDR1 SGHTA and CDR2 FQGNSA come from the germline V gene. V lost 2 bases and J lost 5; bases outside the gene matches: 18. The CDR3 is 18 amino acids. The CDR3 reads CASSLRASTGTFRNEQYF. CDR3 coding DNA: TGTGCCAGCAGCTTAAGGGCCTCGACAGGGACGTTTCGAAACGAGCAGTACTTC.

The chain combines TRBV9 with TRBJ2-7; TRBD1 aligns across 9 bases. CDR1 is SGDLS, CDR2 YYNGEE, per germline. The CDR3 loop spans 15 amino acids. The V gene end was trimmed by 0 bases and the J gene end by 6 bases; junction bases not matched to a gene: 7. The CDR3 here is CASSVDGTGYREQYF. In DNA form, the CDR3 reads TGTGCCAGCAGCGTAGACGGGACAGGGTACCGCGAGCAGTACTTC.